The source of this T cell receptor (beta chain) is a study of blood T cell repertoires in COVID-19. Overall study context: Acute and convalescent COVID-19 specimens originated in the United States, Italy and Spain.

V lost 3 bases and J lost 3; bases outside the gene matches: 5. Germline CDR1 is LNHDA and CDR2 is SQIVND (reference sequence). This CDR3 comprises 14 residues. Repertoires were generated with immunoSEQ multiplex PCR, while TCRdb's copy carries only in-frame clones and drops some. The sample carries some 250,000 clones, 86% recorded once. The chain joins TRBV19 to TRBJ2-7; TRBD2 aligns across 7 bases. The sequence was collected from a woman in her forties with acute COVID-19. The sequenced sample was PBMCs or T cells enriched from blood (not recorded which). The CDR3 coding sequence is TGTGCCAGTAGTATGGTCGGGACTAACTACGAGCAGTACTTC. Translation: CASSMVGTNYEQYF.